This T cell receptor (beta chain) is drawn from a study of STAT5B mutations in CD4+ large granular lymphocyte leukemia. Assay used: immunoSEQ multiplex PCR; TCRdb lists only in-frame clones, some missing. The repertoire holds 30,000 to 40,000 clones, 76% seen once, with over 6% in the top ten. The CDR3 sequence is 13 residues long. J was trimmed by 7 bases and V by 7 bases; bases with no gene match: 6. Germline loops: CDR1 LNHDA, CDR2 SQIVND (reference sequence). Source material: CD4+ T cells from blood buffy coats. The rearrangement joins TRBV19 to TRBJ1-5; 8 nucleotides align to TRBD1. This sequence originates from a human donor in good health. DNA for the CDR3: TGTGCCAGTACACAGGGGGGTGAACAGCCCCAGCATTTT. This translates into CASTQGGEQPQHF.